A selection of T cell receptor beta chains follows, all from one sample in a study of molecular identifiers for immune sequencing clone quantification. TCRdb independently ran MiXCR on the PCR reads; one entry per CDR3 protein. The table records fewer than 100,000 distinct CDR3 sequences, under 25% of them present only once. What was sequenced was naive CD8+ T cells from blood, with Jurkat cell RNA spiked in. The receptors here all came from a human donor in good health. Some libraries in this study had Jurkat cell RNA spiked in. The CDR3 runs from the conserved cysteine through the conserved F or W. D genes are given only for firm matches. Size values are once, few and many counts, or a class for expanded clones, and some rows have none.

>many|TRBV23-1|NA|TRBJ1-5|14
TGCGCCAGCAGTCATTGGGCGGTTAGTCAGCCCCAGCATTTT
CASSHWAVSQPQHF
>NA|TRBV27|NA|TRBJ1-6|14
TGTGCCAGCAGTCCAGGGTTCGGGCATCCACCCCTCCACTTT
CASSPGFGHPPLHF
>many|TRBV10-3|TRBD1|TRBJ2-7|14
TGTGCCATCAGTGGGACAGGGGGCTCCTACGAGCAGTACTTC
CAISGTGGSYEQYF
>many|TRBV9|TRBD1|TRBJ1-1|15
TGTGCCAGCAGCGTAGGTGAAGGGGGCGCGACTGAAGCTTTCTTT
CASSVGEGGATEAFF
>many|TRBV6-2/TRBV6-3|NA|TRBJ2-3|15
TGTGCCAGCAGTTGGCACCCGGGACTCACAGATACGCAGTATTTT
CASSWHPGLTDTQYF
>few|TRBV30|TRBD1|TRBJ1-1|15
TGTGCCTGGAGTTGGGGACAGGGCTGGGACACTGAAGCTTTCTTT
CAWSWGQGWDTEAFF
>NA|TRBV11-1|TRBD2|TRBJ2-5|14
TGTGCCAGCAGCCTCAGCGGGGCGAAAGAGACCCAGTACTTC
CASSLSGAKETQYF
>few|TRBV5-1|TRBD1|TRBJ1-2|15
TGCGCCAGCAGCGAAACCAGGGGGCGCGACTATGGCTACACCTTC
CASSETRGRDYGYTF
>few|TRBV12-3/TRBV12-4|TRBD1|TRBJ1-5|13
TGTGCCAGCACCGAGACAGGGAATCAGCCCCAGCATTTT
CASTETGNQPQHF
>few|TRBV29-1|NA|TRBJ2-5|14
TGCAGCGTTGAAGGGGGTCCGCCCCACGGGACCCAGTACTTC
CSVEGGPPHGTQYF
>many|TRBV30|TRBD2|TRBJ2-7|13
TGTGCCTGGAGTGGAATCAGCGGGGGAAGGCCGTACTTC
CAWSGISGGRPYF
>NA|TRBV11-2|NA|TRBJ1-6|19
TGTGCCAGCAGCTTAGTACCGTGGACAGATAGCTCCTATAATTCACCCCTCCACTTT
CASSLVPWTDSSYNSPLHF